The present TCR beta chain was sequenced within a study of PD-1 blockade in mismatch repair-deficient tumors (dated by TCRdb to 2015 to 2018). Background on the whole study: Between late 2013 and September 2016, some 92 consecutive patients with 11 to 13 mismatch repair-deficient cancer types, all previously treated and progressing, were enrolled in the trial. Tumor-associated T cell clones were tracked in the peripheral blood of patients responding to PD-1 blockade by deep sequencing of TCR CDR3 regions. Overall study outcomes, separate from this receptor: Rapid expansion after pembrolizumab followed by contraction, generally before radiologic responses, was shown by tumor-resident clones, which were often undetectable in blood before treatment.

Receptor amplification or capture employed the immunoSEQ multiplex PCR assay. TCRdb re-hosts the immuneACCESS table, in-frame sequences only. Its copies lack some clones; in the studies checked, an unresolved V gene accounts for under half of them, and the cause for the rest is not known. For this sample the table gives roughly 14,000 clones, of which roughly 84% were detected only once. The top ten clones comprise around a sixth of the sample. In the case of this clone: Its antigen target is currently unknown. No much larger clone is present one base from it, and per-base qualities are unavailable.

The sample's time point, from its label and the paper: peripheral blood before pembrolizumab. For each enrolled patient, mismatch repair deficiency was established using either polymerase chain reaction or immunohistochemistry. TCR sequencing was carried out for three patients who responded to pembrolizumab therapy. Pembrolizumab PD-1 blockade was prospectively tested in advanced mismatch repair-deficient cancers, regardless of tissue of origin, in the phase II trial. Peripheral blood T cell samples were collected serially, before PD-1 blockade began and at several time points afterward. The timing of each blood sample was reported as weeks after the first dose of pembrolizumab. The clonotype originates from an adult with mismatch repair-deficient cancer. The input for sequencing was PBMCs, taken before pembrolizumab treatment.

The DNA sequence is given as TGTGCCAGCAGCTCCTCTTTAGGACCCATCACAGATACGCAGTATTTT. It specifies CASSSSLGPITDTQYF. The rearrangement combines TRBV7-9 with TRBJ2-3; the D gene assignment is ambiguous. Taken from cysteine to phenylalanine, the CDR3 has 16 residues. Solely the CDR3 DNA is kept, with 48 bases framed from the first base. V is shortened by 4 bases, J by 2 bases, and the region joining them spans 16 bases. CDR1 and CDR2 (SEHNR, FQNEAQ) derive from the germline V gene (reference sequence).